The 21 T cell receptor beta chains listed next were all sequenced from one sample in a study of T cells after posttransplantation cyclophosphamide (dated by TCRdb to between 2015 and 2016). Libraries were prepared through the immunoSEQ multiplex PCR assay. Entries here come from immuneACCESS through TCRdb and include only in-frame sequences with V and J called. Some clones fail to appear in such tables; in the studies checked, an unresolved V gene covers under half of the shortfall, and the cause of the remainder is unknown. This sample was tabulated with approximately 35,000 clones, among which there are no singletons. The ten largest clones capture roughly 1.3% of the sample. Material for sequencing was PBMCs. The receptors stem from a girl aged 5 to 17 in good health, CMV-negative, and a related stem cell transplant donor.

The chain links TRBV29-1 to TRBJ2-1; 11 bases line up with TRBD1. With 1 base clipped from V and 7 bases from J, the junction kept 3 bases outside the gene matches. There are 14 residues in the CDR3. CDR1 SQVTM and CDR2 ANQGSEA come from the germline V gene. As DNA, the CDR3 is TGCAGCGTTGAAGGGGGACAGGGGGGAAATGAGCAGTTCTTC. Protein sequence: CSVEGGQGGNEQFF.

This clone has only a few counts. As DNA, the CDR3 is TGTGCCAGCAGCTTGGCGACCGGGACAGGGACTGAAGCTTTCTTT. Translating gives CASSLATGTGTEAFF. The genes are TRBV7-9 and TRBJ1-1; 9 bases are shared with TRBD1. The CDR3 is 15 residues long. With V trimmed by 3 bases and J by 5 bases, 7 bases remained unmatched. Per the germline V gene, CDR1 is SEHNR and CDR2 is FQNEAQ (reference sequence).

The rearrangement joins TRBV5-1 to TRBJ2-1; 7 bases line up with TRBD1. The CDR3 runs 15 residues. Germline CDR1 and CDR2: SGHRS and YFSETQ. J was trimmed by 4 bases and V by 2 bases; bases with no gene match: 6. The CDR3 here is CASSFTGVDYNEQFF. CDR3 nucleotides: TGCGCCAGCAGCTTTACAGGGGTAGATTACAATGAGCAGTTCTTC.

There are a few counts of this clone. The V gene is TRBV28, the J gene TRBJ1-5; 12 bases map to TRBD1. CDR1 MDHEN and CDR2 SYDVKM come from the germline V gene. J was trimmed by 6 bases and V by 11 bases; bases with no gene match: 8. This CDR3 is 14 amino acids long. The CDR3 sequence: CAARDRGLTQPQHF. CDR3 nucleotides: TGTGCCGCCCGGGACAGGGGGCTGACTCAGCCCCAGCATTTT.

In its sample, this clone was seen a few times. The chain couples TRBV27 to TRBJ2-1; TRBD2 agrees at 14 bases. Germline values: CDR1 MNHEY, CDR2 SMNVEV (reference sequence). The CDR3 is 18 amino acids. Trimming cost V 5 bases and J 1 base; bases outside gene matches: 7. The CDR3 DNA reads TGTGCCAGCAGTCCCGGGACTAGCGGGAGCGTGTCCTACAATGAGCAGTTCTTC. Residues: CASSPGTSGSVSYNEQFF.

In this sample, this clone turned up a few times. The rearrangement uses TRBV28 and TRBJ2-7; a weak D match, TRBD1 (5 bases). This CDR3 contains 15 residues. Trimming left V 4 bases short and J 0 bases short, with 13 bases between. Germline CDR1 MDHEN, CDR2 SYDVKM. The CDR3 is CASSSRQFLSYEQYF. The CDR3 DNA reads TGTGCCAGCAGTTCTCGACAGTTCCTCTCCTACGAGCAGTACTTC.

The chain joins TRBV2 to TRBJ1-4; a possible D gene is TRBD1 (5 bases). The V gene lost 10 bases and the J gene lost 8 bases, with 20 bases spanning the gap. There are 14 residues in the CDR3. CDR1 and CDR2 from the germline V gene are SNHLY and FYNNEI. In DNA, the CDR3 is TGTGCCACCACTCCGGAGGGGCCGGGGGAAAAACTGTTTTTT. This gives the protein CATTPEGPGEKLFF. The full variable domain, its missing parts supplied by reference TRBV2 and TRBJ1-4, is EPEVTQTPSHQVTQMGQEVILRCVPISNHLYFYWYRQILGQKVEFLVSFYNNEISEKSEIFDDQFSVERPDGSNFTLKIRSTKLEDSAMYFCATTPEGPGEKLFFGSGTQLSVL.

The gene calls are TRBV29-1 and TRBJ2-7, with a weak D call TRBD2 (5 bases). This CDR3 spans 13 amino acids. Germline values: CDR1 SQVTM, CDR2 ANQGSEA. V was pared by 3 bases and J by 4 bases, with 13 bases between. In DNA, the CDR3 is TGCAGCGTTGATTCCCGGGAATCTTACGAGCAGTACTTC. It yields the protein CSVDSRESYEQYF.

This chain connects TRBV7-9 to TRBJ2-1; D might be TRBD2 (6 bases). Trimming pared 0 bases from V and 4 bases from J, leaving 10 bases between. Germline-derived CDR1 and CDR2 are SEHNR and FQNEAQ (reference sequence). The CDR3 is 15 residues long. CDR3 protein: CASSLADAGYNEQFF. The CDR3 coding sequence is TGTGCCAGCAGCTTAGCCGACGCGGGGTACAATGAGCAGTTCTTC.

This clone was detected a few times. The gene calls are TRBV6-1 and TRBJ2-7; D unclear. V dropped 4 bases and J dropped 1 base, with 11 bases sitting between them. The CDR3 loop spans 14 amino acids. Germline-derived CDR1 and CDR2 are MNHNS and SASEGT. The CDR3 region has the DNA TGTGCCAGCAGTGCTCGCAGTGATTCCTACGAGCAGTACTTC. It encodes CASSARSDSYEQYF.

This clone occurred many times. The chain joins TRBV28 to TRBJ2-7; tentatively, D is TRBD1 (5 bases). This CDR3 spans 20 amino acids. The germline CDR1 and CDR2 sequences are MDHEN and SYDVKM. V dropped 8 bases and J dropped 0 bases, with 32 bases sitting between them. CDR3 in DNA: TGTGCCAGCCGGACCGCAATAATAAAGGGGCTTAAAAGCAGCTCCTACGAGCAGTACTTC. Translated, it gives CASRTAIIKGLKSSSYEQYF.

CDR3 bases: TGCGCCAGCAGCTTGGTCGACAGGGAGCGTGGTGAAGCTTTCTTT. Protein product: CASSLVDRERGEAFF. The genes are TRBV5-1 and TRBJ1-1; TRBD1 matches 7 bases. Germline-derived CDR1 and CDR2 are SGHRS and YFSETQ. V lost 0 bases and J lost 7; bases outside the gene matches: 9. This CDR3 has 15 residues.

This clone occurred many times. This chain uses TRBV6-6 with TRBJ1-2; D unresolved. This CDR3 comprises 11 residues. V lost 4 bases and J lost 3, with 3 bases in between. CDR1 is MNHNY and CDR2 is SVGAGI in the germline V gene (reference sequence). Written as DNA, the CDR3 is TGTGCCAGCAGTTCTGACTATGGCTACACCTTC. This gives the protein CASSSDYGYTF.

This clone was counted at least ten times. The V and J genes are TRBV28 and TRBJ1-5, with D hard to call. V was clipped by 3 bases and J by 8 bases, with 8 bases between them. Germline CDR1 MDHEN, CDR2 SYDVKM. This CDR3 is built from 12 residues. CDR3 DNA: TGTGCCAGCAGTTTCGGGTTAAAGCCCCAGCATTTT. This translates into CASSFGLKPQHF.

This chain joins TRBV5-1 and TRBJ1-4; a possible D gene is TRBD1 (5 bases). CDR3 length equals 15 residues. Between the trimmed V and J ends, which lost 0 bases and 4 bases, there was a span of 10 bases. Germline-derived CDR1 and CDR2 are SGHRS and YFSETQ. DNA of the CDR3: TGCGCCAGCAGCTTGGGACAGATCTTTAATGAAAAACTGTTTTTT. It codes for CASSLGQIFNEKLFF.

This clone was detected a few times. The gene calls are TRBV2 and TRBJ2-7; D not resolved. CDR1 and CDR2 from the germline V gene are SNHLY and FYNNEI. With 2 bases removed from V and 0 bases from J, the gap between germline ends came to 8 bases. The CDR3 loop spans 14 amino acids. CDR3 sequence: CASSESVVSYEQYF. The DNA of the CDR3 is TGTGCCAGCAGTGAATCGGTGGTCTCCTACGAGCAGTACTTC.

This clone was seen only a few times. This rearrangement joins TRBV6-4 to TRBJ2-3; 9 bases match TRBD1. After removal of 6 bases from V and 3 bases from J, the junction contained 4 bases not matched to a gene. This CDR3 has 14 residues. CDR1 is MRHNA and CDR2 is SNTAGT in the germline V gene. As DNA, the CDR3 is TGTGCCAGCAGCCGACAGGGGGTAACAGATACGCAGTATTTT. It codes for CASSRQGVTDTQYF.

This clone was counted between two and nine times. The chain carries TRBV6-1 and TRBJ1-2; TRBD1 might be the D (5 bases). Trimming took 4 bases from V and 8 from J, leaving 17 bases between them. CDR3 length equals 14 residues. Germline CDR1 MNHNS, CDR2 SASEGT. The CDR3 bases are TGTGCCAGCAGTGCAAGCCTGTTAGGGGAAGGCTACACCTTC. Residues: CASSASLLGEGYTF.

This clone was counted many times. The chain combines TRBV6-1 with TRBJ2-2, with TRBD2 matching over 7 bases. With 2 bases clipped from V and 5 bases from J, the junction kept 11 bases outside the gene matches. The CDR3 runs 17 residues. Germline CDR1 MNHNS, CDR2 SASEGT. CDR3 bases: TGTGCCAGCAGTGAATTGCGTGGGGGTAGCGGGACCGGGGAGCTGTTTTTT. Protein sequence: CASSELRGGSGTGELFF.

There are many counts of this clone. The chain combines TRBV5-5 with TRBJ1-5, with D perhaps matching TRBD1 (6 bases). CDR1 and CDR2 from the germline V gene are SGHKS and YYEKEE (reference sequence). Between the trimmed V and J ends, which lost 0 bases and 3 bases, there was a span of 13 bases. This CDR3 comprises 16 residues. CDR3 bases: TGTGCCAGCAGCTTGGGCCCTGACAGGTACAATCAGCCCCAGCATTTT. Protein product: CASSLGPDRYNQPQHF.

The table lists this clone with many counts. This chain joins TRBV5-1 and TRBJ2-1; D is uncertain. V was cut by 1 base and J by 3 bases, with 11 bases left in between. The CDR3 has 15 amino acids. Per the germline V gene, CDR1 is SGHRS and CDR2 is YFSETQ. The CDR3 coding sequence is TGCGCCAGCAGCTTGATCCTCTCAGACTACAATGAGCAGTTCTTC. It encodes CASSLILSDYNEQFF.